Detailed here is one TCR beta chain. Its antigen is unidentified. The V end lost 4 bases, the J end lost 0 bases, and 14 bases lay between the germline ends. CDR1 SGHRS and CDR2 YFSETQ come from the germline V gene. The CDR3 is made up of 16 amino acids. As it was prepared, the TCRbeta library received unique molecular identifiers. TCRdb re-analysed the PCR reads in MiXCR, keeping a single row per CDR3 protein. This sample has about a million distinct CDR3 sequences, with about 26% found just once. These data are taken from a study of T-cell reconstitution after alpha-beta-depleted transplantation in children. Study-level points and caveats: T-cell counts and diversity at one year post-transplant came mainly from newly produced T cells. Reportedly, only several hundred clones from non-depleted graft cells drove alpha-beta T-cell counts at about two months.

The rearrangement joins TRBV5-1 to TRBJ2-4; tentatively, D is TRBD2 (6 bases). This receptor was taken from a boy younger than two who had a stem cell transplant for SCID, so the T cells may come from the graft donor. The sample here was PBMCs, mostly from graft donor cells, taken 360 days after TCRalphabeta/CD19-depleted stem cell transplant. CDR3 residues: CASSPGRGIAKNIQYF. DNA for the CDR3: TGCGCCAGCAGCCCGGGACGGGGGATAGCCAAAAACATTCAGTACTTC.